This T cell receptor beta chain was captured by sequencing in a study of siplizumab effects on memory and regulatory T cells (dated by TCRdb to between 2017 and 2020). Notes on the research overall: The effect of the anti-CD2 antibody siplizumab on alloreactive T-cell subsets was examined in allogeneic mixed lymphocyte reactions constructed from human PBMCs. General conclusions and limits of the study: Greater diversity appeared to be present in unstimulated naive T cells than in memory T cells, and a substantial contribution to the alloresponse seemed to be made by naive cells. Among mappable alloreactive CD4+ clones, the Treg-derived fraction averaged around 69% with siplizumab versus around 29% in control reactions. The cumulative frequency of alloreactive sequences that could be traced back to unstimulated CD4+ memory T cells was significantly reduced by siplizumab. Because sequences below about 10^-5 frequency were poorly captured, only a minor fraction of alloreactive clones could be mapped to unstimulated subsets. The suppressive function of proliferating Tregs from siplizumab cultures was not functionally confirmed. About 75-96% of proliferating CD4+ or CD8+ clones could not be given a naive or memory phenotype.

A note on this clone: Its antigen target is currently unknown. No qualities accompany the bases; no much larger clone lies one base away.

Sorted unstimulated T cells and proliferating T cells recovered from mixed lymphocyte reactions were subjected to TCRbeta CDR3 sequencing. Fresh whole blood from ten HLA-typed healthy donors was used as the source from which PBMCs were isolated. To map where alloreactive clones came from, CD4+ non-regulatory T cells in the unstimulated state were FACS-sorted. Receptor amplification or capture employed the immunoSEQ multiplex PCR assay. Approximately 10^5 TCR templates per sample were assayed on the deep sequencing platform. Genomic DNA extracted from sorted T cells was used for TCRbeta CDR3 sequencing. In the authors' own workflow: The R programming language was used for the clonal analysis of the TCRbeta CDR3 data. Alloreactive CD4+ and CD8+ clones were defined by comparing unstimulated samples with post-reaction CFSE-low samples. Regulatory or non-regulatory origin was assigned to alloreactive CD4+ clones by matching of sequences to sorted unstimulated Treg and non-Treg repertoires. TCRdb stores this immuneACCESS table with in-frame sequences only. Part of the clones is absent; in the studies checked, under half of the shortfall reflects unresolved V genes, and no reason is known for the rest. V, J and clone size reflect that table, while D and trimming were determined from the DNA. For this sample the table gives some 97,000 clones, of which about 95% were detected only once. The top ten hold approximately 1.3% of the sample.

The sequencing input was non-Treg CD4+ T cells sorted from blood. The sample's cell subset or site label, decoded: FACS-sorted unstimulated CD4+ non-regulatory T cells. The origin of this receptor is a human donor in good health.

The CDR3 has the sequence CASSEASGVFQETQYF. The bases read TGTGCCAGCAGTGAGGCTAGCGGTGTCTTCCAAGAGACCCAGTACTTC. The V and J segments used are TRBV2 and TRBJ2-5; 7 bases in between match TRBD2. Trimming removed 3 bases from V and 1 base from J; the gene matches leave 8 bases unexplained. Taken from cysteine to phenylalanine, the CDR3 has 16 residues. Only CDR3 DNA remains: 48 bases, in frame from the first base. CDR1 and CDR2 are read off the germline V gene as SNHLY and FYNNEI.